The clone carrying this T cell receptor beta chain came up a few times. Antigen unknown. The sample comes from a study of cytomegalovirus exposure and HLA in healthy donors. Study findings and constraints: When the data were analyzed later, several of the most significant clusters appeared to be linked to common viral pathogens. Rates of TCR association differed by HLA locus in a later analysis, with DRB1 highest and HLA-C lowest.

The PCR ran on 60 Vbeta and 13 Jbeta primers. The data were produced by immunoSEQ multiplex PCR, yet TCRdb's version contains in-frame clones alone and is incomplete. The table has 100,000 or so clones, about 80% seen once. Sequencing was done on a sample of PBMCs. This sequence originates from a man aged 30-40 years in good health and CMV-seronegative.

Here the CDR3 reads CASSPGMGPQHF. CDR3 nucleotide sequence: TGTGCCAGCAGTCCAGGGATGGGGCCCCAGCATTTT. The chain combines TRBV6-1 with TRBJ1-5, with a weak D call TRBD1 (5 bases). In germline, CDR1 is MNHNS, CDR2 SASEGT. The CDR3 contains 12 residues. Deletions cut 5 bases from V and 9 bases from J, with 11 bases between.